This is a list of T cell receptor beta chains from one sample in a study of T cell responses to AZD1222 COVID-19 vaccine. This table comes from immunoSEQ multiplex PCR, and its TCRdb copy is limited to in-frame clones, with some not included. In the table there are over 150,000 clones, around nine tenths of which are singletons. Specimen: peripheral blood, collected on day 0 of AZD1222 vaccination. The receptors come from an adult in good health. The conserved cysteine and the conserved F or W are not part of the CDR3 here.

TRBV6-6	TRBJ1-3	15	ASSHSYRGDSGNTIY
TRBV9	TRBJ2-3	12	ASSPSSGTDTQY
TRBV4-2	TRBJ1-4	13	ASMPGGQGNEKLF
TRBV11-2	TRBJ2-3	9	ASSSVGTQY
TRBV27	TRBJ2-1	11	ASKFPPYNEQF
TRBV28	TRBJ2-7	12	ASSFSAKLYEQY
TRBV19	TRBJ2-1	11	ASSIDGPSEQF
TRBV7-3	TRBJ2-5	12	ASSLRGLWETQY
TRBV9	TRBJ1-5	14	ASSSRGGGSNQPQH
TRBV11-2	TRBJ1-3	11	ASSLGFGNTIY
TRBV9	TRBJ2-7	14	ASSGSMRTGTYEQY
TRBV4-1	TRBJ1-3	14	ASSQRDWSSGNTIY
TRBV18	TRBJ2-7	9	ASSPDYELY
TRBV19	TRBJ1-2	10	ASNHRTYGYT
TRBV28	TRBJ1-2	12	ASSFDRVRVGYT
TRBV6-5	TRBJ1-6	13	ASSYSGQINSPLH
TRBV3-1/TRBV3-2	TRBJ1-1	9	ASSQAQGAF
TRBV4-3	TRBJ2-7	13	ASGNVGRATYEQY
TRBV29-1	TRBJ1-6	15	SVVGRGLGSYNSPLH
TRBV5-1	TRBJ2-2	13	ASSFSGGNTGELF
TRBV28	TRBJ1-1	14	ASSSPRGAMNTEAF
TRBV28	TRBJ2-7	12	ASRPLGTTYEQY
TRBV7-2	TRBJ1-6	14	ASSPPLLGGNSPLH
TRBV19	TRBJ1-2	12	ASSIGGSGGGYT
TRBV29-1	TRBJ1-1	10	SVDRWNTEAF
TRBV18	TRBJ1-4	12	ASSPTGGREKLF
TRBV28	TRBJ1-4	11	ASDGGLNEKLF
TRBV2	TRBJ2-1	14	ASSDWRGGFNNEQF
TRBV30	TRBJ1-2	13	AWSVSNRGNYGYT
TRBV24-1	TRBJ1-5	12	ATSGQGSNQPQH
TRBV4-1	TRBJ1-1	15	ASSQVVRGTRGTEAF
TRBV27	TRBJ2-1	13	ASSFTLTSGGEQF
TRBV19	TRBJ2-7	12	ATHKRGGQGEQY
TRBV14	TRBJ1-2	13	ASSQVWTGVQDYT
TRBV2	TRBJ2-1	14	ASSEDRRGTYNEQF
TRBV4-3	TRBJ1-1	15	ASSQDGRGGLNTEAF
TRBV19	TRBJ2-1	11	ASRLAGGNEQF
TRBV7-3	TRBJ2-7	15	ASSASGGASGRGEQY
TRBV5-1	TRBJ1-2	12	ASSFGDRGYGYT
TRBV2	TRBJ2-3	10	ASSQNTDTQY
TRBV30	TRBJ1-2	11	AWRGRGVSGYT
TRBV19	TRBJ1-2	13	ASSSNAGGRGRYT
TRBV6-5	TRBJ1-3	13	ASRRTGAAGNTIY
TRBV3-1/TRBV3-2	TRBJ1-5	12	ASSQMRGNQPQH
TRBV12-3/TRBV12-4	TRBJ1-1	10	ASSALDSPAF
TRBV2	TRBJ1-2	13	ASRETGVWAYGYT
TRBV5-1	TRBJ1-1	13	ASSTGQGGVTEAF
TRBV12-3/TRBV12-4	TRBJ1-2	10	ASSPGYYGYT